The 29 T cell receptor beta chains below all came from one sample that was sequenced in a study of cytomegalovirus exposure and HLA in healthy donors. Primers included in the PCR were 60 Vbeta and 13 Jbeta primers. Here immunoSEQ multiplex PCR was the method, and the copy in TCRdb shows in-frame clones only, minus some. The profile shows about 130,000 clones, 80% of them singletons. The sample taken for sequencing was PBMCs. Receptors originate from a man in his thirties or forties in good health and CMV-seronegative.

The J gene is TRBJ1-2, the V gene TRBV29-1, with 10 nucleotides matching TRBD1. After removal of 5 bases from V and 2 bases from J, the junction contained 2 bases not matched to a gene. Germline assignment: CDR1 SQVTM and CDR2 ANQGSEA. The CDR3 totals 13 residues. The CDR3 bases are TGCAGCGTTCCGGACAGGGGGAACTATGGCTACACCTTC. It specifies CSVPDRGNYGYTF.

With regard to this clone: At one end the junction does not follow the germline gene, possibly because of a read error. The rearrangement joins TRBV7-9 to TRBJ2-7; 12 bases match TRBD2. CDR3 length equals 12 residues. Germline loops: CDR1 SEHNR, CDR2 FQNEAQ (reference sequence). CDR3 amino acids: CASSLQGGLAGF. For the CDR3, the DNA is TGTGCCAGCAGCCTGCAGGGGGGACTAGCGGGTTTC.

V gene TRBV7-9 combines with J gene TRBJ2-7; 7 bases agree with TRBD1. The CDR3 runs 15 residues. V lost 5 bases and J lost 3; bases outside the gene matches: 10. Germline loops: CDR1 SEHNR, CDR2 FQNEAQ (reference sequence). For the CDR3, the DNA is TGTGCCAGCAGCCAGGGACAGCGAAAGTTCTACGAGCAGTACTTC. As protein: CASSQGQRKFYEQYF.

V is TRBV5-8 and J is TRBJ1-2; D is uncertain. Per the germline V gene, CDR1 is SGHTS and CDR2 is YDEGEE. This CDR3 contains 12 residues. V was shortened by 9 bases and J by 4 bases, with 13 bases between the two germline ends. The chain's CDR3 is CATNRQAYGYTF. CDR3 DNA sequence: TGTGCCACCAACCGGCAGGCCTATGGCTACACCTTC.

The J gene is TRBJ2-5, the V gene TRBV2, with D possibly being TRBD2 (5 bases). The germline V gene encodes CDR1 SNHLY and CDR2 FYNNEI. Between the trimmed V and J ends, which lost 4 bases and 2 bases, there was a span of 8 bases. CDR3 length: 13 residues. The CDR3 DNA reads TGTGCCAGCAGTGGGACGGGACAAGAGACCCAGTACTTC. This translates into CASSGTGQETQYF. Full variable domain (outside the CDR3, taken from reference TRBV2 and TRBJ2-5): EPEVTQTPSHQVTQMGQEVILRCVPISNHLYFYWYRQILGQKVEFLVSFYNNEISEKSEIFDDQFSVERPDGSNFTLKIRSTKLEDSAMYFCASSGTGQETQYFGPGTRLLVL.

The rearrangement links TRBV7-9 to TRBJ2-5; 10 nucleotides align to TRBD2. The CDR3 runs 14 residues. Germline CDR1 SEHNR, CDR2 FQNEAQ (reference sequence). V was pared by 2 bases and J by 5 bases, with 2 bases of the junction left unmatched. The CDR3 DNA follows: TGTGCCAGCAGCTTAACTAGCGGGGCGGAGACCCAGTACTTC. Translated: CASSLTSGAETQYF.

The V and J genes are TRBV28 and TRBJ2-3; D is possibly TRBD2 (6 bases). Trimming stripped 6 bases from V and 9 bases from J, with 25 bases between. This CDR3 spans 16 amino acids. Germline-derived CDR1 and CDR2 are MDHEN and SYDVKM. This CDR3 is CASSYHPPGGVGTQYF. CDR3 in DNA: TGTGCCAGCAGCTATCATCCGCCGGGCGGGGTAGGGACGCAGTATTTT.

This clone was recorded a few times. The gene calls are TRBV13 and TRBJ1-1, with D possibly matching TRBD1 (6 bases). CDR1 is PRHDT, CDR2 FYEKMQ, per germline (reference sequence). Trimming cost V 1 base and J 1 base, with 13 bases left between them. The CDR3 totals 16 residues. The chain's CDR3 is CASSLAITGTNTEAFF. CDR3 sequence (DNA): TGTGCCAGCAGCTTAGCTATCACAGGGACGAACACTGAAGCTTTCTTT.

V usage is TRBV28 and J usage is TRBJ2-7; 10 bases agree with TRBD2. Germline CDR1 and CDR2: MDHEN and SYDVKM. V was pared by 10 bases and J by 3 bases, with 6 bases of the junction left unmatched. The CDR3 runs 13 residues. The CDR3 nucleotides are TGTGCCACCGAAGCGGGAGGGGTCTACGAGCAGTACTTC. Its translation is CATEAGGVYEQYF.

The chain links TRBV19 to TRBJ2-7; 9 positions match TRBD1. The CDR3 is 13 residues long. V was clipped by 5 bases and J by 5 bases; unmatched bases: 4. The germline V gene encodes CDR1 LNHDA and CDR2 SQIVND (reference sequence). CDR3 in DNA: TGTGCCAGTAGTGGGACAGGGAACCACGAGCAGTACTTC. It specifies CASSGTGNHEQYF.

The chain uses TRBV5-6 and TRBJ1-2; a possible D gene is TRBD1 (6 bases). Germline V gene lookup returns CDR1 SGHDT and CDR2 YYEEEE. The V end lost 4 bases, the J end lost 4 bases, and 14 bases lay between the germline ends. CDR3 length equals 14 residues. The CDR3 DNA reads TGTGCCAGCAGCGGCCGAGGGGGTATCTATGGCTACACCTTC. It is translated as CASSGRGGIYGYTF.

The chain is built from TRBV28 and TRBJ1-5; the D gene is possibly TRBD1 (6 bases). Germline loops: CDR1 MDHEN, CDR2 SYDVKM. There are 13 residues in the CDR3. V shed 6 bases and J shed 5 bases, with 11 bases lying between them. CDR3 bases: TGTGCCAGCAGCGTAAGGGGGTATCAGCCCCAGCATTTT. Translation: CASSVRGYQPQHF.

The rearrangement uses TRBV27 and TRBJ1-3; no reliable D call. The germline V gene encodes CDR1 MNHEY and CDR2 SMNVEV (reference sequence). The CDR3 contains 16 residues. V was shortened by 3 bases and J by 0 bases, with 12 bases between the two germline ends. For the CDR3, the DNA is TGTGCCAGCAGTTTGGGTCCGGGGAGCTCTGGAAACACCATATATTTT. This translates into CASSLGPGSSGNTIYF.

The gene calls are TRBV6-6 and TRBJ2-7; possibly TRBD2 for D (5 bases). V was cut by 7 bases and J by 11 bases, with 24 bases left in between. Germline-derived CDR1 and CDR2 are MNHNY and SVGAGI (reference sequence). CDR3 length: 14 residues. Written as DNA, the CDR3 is TGTGCCAGCATCCAACCCGGGATGCCCCATCGGAAGTACTTC. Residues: CASIQPGMPHRKYF.

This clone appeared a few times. CDR3 DNA: TGCGCCAGCAGCAACAGGGCGGCCTCATTTTCCGATTCACCCCTCCACTTT. It yields the protein CASSNRAASFSDSPLHF. The V gene is TRBV5-1, the J gene TRBJ1-6, with D perhaps matching TRBD1 (6 bases). This CDR3 contains 17 residues. The germline gives CDR1 SGHRS, CDR2 YFSETQ. Trimming removed 4 bases from V and 8 bases from J, with 22 bases in between. The complete variable domain, with remaining parts taken from reference TRBV5-1 and TRBJ1-6, reads KAGVTQTPRYLIKTRGQQVTLSCSPISGHRSVSWYQQTPGQGLQFLFEYFSETQRNKGNFPGRFSGRQFSNSRSEMNVSTLELGDSALYLCASSNRAASFSDSPLHFGNGTRLTVT.

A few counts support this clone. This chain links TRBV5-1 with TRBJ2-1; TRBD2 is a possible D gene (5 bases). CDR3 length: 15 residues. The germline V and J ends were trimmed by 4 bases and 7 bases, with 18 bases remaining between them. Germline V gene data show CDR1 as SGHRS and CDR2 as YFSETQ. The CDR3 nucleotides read TGCGCCAGCAGCCTGAACGGGGTGGTGAGTAATGAGCAGTTCTTC. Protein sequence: CASSLNGVVSNEQFF.

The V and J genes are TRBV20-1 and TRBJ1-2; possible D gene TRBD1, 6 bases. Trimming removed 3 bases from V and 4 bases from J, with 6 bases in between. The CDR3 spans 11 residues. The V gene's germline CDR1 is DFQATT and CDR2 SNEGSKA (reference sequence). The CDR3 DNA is TGCAGTGCTAGGGACAGCTATGGCTACACCTTC. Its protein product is CSARDSYGYTF.

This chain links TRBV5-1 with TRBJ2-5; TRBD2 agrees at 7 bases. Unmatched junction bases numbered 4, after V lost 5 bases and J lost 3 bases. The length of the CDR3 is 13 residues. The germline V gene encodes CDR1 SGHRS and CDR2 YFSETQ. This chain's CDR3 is CASRPLAEETQYF. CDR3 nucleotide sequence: TGCGCCAGCAGACCGCTAGCGGAAGAGACCCAGTACTTC.

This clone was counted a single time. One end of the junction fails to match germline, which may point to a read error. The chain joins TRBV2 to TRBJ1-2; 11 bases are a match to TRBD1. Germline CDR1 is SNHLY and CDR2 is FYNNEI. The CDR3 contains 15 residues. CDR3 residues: CASSVTRDRGIRGAF. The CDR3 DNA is TGTGCCAGCAGTGTTACCCGGGACAGGGGGATCCGGGGCGCCTTC.

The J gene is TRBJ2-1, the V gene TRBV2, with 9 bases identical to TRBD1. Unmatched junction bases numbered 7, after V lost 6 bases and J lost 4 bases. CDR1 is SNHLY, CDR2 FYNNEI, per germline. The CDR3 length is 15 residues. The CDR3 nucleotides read TGTGCCAGCAGAGAGGGACAGGGTTTTTACAATGAGCAGTTCTTC. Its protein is CASREGQGFYNEQFF.

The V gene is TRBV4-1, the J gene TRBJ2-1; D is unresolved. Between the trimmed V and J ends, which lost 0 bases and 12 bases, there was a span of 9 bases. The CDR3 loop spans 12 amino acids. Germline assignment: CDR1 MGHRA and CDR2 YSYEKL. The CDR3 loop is CASSQDFRGQFF. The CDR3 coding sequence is TGCGCCAGCAGCCAAGATTTTAGAGGGCAGTTCTTC.

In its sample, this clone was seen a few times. The CDR3 DNA reads as TGCAGCGTTGAGTGGGGACTAGCGGGAGATGCAGATACGCAGTATTTT. It specifies CSVEWGLAGDADTQYF. The chain links TRBV29-1 to TRBJ2-3, with 14 bases fitting TRBD2. This CDR3 is 16 amino acids long. V dropped 3 bases and J dropped 4; count of bases not matched to a gene: 6. CDR1 and CDR2 (germline): SQVTM, ANQGSEA.

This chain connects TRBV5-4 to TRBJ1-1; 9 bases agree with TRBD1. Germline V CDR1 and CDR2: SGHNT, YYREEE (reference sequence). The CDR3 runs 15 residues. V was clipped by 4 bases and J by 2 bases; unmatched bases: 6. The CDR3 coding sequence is TGTGCCAGCAGCCCCAGACAGGGGGTCAACACTGAAGCTTTCTTT. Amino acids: CASSPRQGVNTEAFF. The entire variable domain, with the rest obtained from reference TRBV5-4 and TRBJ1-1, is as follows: ETGVTQSPTHLIKTRGQQVTLRCSSQSGHNTVSWYQQALGQGPQFIFQYYREEENGRGNFPPRFSGLQFPNYSSELNVNALELDDSALYLCASSPRQGVNTEAFFGQGTRLTVV.

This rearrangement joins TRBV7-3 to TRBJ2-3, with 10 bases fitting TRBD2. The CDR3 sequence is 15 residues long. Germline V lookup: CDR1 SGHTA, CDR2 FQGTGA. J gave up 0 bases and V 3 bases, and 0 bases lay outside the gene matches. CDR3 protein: CASSLTSGSTDTQYF. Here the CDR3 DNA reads TGTGCCAGCAGCTTGACTAGCGGGAGCACAGATACGCAGTATTTT.

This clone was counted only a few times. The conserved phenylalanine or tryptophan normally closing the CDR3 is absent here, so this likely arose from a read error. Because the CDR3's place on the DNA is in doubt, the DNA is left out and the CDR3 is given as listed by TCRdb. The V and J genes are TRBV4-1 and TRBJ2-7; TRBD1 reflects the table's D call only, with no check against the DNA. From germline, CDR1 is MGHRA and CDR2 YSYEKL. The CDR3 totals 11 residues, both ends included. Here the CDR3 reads CASSDTGTWVL.

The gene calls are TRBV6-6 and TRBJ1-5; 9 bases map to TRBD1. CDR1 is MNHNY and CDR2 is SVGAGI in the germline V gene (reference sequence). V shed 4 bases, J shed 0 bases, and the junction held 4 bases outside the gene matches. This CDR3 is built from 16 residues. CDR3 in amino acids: CASSSGDRVSNQPQHF. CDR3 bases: TGTGCCAGCAGTTCCGGGGACAGGGTTAGCAATCAGCCCCAGCATTTT.

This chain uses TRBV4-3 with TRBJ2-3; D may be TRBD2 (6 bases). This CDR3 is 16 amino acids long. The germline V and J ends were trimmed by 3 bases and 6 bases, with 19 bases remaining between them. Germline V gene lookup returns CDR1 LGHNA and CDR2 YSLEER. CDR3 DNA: TGCGCCAGCAGCCACGACCTCAGGCCCAGCGGGGATACGCAGTATTTT. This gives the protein CASSHDLRPSGDTQYF.

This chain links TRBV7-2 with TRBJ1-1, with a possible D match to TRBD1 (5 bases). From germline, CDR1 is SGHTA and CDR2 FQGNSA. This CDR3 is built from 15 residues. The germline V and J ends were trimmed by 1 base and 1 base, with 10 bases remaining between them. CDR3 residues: CASSLVTGPNTEAFF. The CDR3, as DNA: TGTGCCAGCAGCTTAGTAACAGGTCCGAACACTGAAGCTTTCTTT.

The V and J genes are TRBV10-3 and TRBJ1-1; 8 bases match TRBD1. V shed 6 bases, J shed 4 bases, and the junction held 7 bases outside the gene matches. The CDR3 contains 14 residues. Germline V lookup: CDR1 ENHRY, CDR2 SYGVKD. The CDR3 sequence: CAIRQGARGTEAFF. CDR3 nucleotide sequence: TGTGCCATCAGGCAGGGGGCTCGGGGCACTGAAGCTTTCTTT.